This TCR beta chain was retrieved from a study of technical replicates of blood from several donors. Germline V gene data show CDR1 as SGHTA and CDR2 as FQGTGA. CDR3 length equals 13 residues. The germline V and J ends were trimmed by 2 bases and 1 base, with 5 bases remaining between them. Assay: immunoSEQ multiplex PCR; the TCRdb copy retains only in-frame clones and omits some. The sample lists 76,000 or so clones; approximately 86% were seen once. This chain uses TRBV7-3 with TRBJ1-1; the D is unclear. The specimen sequenced was PBMCs. The clonotype was recovered from a human donor in good health. Some clones in this sample may be carry-over from other donors' samples. CDR3 sequence (DNA): TGTGCCAGCAGCTTATTGGCGAACACTGAAGCTTTCTTT. Translation gives CASSLLANTEAFF.